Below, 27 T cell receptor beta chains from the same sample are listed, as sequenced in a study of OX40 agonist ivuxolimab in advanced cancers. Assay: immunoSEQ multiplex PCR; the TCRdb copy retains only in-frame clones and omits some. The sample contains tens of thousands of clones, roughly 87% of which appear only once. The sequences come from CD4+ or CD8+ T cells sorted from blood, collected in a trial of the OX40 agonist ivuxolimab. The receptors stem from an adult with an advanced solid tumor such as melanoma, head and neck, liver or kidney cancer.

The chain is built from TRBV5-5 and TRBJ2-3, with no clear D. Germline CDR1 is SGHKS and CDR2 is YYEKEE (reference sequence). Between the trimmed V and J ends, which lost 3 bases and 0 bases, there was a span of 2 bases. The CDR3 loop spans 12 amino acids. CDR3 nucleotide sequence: TGTGCCAGCAGCTGGAGCACAGATACGCAGTATTTT. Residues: CASSWSTDTQYF.

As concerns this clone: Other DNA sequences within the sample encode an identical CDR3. CDR3 in DNA: TGCGCCAGCAGCTGGGGGACAGACGGAAACACCATATATTTT. This gives the protein CASSWGTDGNTIYF. The chain recombines TRBV5-1 with TRBJ1-3; 7 bases match TRBD1. The V gene's germline CDR1 is SGHRS and CDR2 YFSETQ. Unmatched junction bases numbered 4, after V lost 3 bases and J lost 4 bases. This CDR3 is built from 14 residues.

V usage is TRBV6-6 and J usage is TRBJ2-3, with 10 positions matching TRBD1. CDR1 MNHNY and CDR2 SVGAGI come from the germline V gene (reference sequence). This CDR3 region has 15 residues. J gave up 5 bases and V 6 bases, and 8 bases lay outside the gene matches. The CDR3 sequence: CASRGGQGLKDTQYF. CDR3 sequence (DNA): TGTGCCAGCAGGGGGGGACAGGGGCTGAAAGATACGCAGTATTTT.

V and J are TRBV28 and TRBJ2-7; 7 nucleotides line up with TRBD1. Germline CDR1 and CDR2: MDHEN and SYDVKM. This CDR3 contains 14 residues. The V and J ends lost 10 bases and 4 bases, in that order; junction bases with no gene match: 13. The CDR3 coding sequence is TGTGCCACCACGCCAGGGGGAAACCTTTACGAGCAGTACGTC. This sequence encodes CATTPGGNLYEQYV.

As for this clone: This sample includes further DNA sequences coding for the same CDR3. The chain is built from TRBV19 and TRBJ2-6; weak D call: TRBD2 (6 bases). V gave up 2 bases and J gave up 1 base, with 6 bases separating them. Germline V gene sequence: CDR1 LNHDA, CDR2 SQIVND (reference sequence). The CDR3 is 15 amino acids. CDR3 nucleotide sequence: TGTGCCAGTAGTATACGGGGGTCTGGGGCCAACGTCCTGACTTTC. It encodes CASSIRGSGANVLTF. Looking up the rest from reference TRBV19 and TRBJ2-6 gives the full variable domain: DGGITQSPKYLFRKEGQNVTLSCEQNLNHDAMYWYRQDPGQGLRLIYYSQIVNDFQKGDIAEGYSVSREKKESFPLTVTSAQKNPTAFYLCASSIRGSGANVLTFGAGSRLTVL.

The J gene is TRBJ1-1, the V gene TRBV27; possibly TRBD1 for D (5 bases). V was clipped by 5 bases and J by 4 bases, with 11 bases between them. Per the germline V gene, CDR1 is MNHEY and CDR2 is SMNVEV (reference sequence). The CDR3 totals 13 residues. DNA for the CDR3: TGTGCCAGCAGTGCTCCAGGGACCACTGAAGCTTTCTTT. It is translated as CASSAPGTTEAFF.

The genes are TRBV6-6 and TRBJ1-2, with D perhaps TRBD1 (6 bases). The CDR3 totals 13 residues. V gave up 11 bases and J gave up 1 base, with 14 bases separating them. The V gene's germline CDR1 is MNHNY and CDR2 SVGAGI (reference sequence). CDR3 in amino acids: CAGRDTLNYGYTF. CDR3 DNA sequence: TGTGCCGGCCGGGACACACTTAACTATGGCTACACCTTC.

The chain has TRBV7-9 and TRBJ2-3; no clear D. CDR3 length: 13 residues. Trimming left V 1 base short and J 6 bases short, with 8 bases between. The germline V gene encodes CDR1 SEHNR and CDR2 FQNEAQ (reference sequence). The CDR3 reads CASSLDNTDTQYF. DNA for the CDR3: TGTGCCAGCAGCTTAGACAATACGGATACGCAGTATTTT. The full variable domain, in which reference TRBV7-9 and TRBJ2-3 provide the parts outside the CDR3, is DTGVSQNPRHKITKRGQNVTFRCDPISEHNRLYWYRQTLGQGPEFLTYFQNEAQLEKSRLLSDRFSAERPKGSFSTLEIQRTEQGDSAMYLCASSLDNTDTQYFGPGTRLTVL.

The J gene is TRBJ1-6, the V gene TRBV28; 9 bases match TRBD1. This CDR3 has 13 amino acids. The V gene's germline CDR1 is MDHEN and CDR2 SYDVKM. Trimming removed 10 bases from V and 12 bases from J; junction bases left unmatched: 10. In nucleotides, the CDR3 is TGTGCCACCGCGACAGGGGGAGGAGAACCCCTCCACTTT. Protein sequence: CATATGGGEPLHF.

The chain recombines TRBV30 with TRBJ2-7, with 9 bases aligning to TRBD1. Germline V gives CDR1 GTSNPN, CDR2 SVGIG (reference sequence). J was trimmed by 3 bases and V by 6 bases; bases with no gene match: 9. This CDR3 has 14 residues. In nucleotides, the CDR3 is TGTGCCTGCGCAGGGTCGACAGGGGGCTACGAGCAGTACTTC. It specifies CACAGSTGGYEQYF.

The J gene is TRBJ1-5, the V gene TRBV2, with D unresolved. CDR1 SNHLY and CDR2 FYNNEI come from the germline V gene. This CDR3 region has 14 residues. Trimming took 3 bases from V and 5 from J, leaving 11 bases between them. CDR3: CASSDQFPHQPQHF. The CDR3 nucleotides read TGTGCCAGCAGTGACCAGTTTCCCCATCAGCCCCAGCATTTT.

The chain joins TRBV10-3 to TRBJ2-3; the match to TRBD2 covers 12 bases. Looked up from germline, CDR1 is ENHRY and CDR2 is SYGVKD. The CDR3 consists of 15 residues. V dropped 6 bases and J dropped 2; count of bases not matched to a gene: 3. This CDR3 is CAIRTSGGNTDTQYF. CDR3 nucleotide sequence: TGTGCCATCAGAACTAGCGGGGGGAACACAGATACGCAGTATTTT.

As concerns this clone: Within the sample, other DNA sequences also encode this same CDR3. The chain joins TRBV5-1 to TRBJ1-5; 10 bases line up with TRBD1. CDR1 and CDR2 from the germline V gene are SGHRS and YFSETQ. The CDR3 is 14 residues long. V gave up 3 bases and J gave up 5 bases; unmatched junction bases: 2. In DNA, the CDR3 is TGCGCCAGCAGCTATGGGACAGGGGATCAGCCCCAGCATTTT. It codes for CASSYGTGDQPQHF.

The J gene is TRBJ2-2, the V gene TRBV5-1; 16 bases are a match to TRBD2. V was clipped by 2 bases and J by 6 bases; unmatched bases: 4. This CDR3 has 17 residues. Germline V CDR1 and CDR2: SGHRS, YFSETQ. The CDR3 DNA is TGCGCCAGCAGCTTCTCCGGGACTAGCGGGGGGGCCGGGGAGCTGTTTTTT. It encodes CASSFSGTSGGAGELFF.

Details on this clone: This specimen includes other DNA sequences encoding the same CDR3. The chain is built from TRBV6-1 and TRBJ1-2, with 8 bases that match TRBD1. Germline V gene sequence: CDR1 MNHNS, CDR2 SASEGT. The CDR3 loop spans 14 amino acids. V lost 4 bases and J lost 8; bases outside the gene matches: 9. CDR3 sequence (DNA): TGTGCCAGCAGTGGATCGACAGGGGTCAACGGCTACACCTTC. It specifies CASSGSTGVNGYTF.

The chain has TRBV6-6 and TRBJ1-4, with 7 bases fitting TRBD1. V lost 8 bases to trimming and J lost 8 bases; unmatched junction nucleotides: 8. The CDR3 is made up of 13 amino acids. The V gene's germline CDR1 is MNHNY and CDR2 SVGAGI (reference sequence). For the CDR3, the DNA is TGTGCCAGCGGGGCAGGGGGGAAGGAAAAACTGTTTTTT. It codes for CASGAGGKEKLFF.

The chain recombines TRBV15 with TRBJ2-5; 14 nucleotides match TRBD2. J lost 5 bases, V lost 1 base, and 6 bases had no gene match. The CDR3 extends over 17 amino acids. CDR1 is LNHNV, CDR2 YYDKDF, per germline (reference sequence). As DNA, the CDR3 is TGTGCCACCAGCAGAGGACTAGCGGGGGGGTGGAGGGAGACCCAGTACTTC. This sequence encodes CATSRGLAGGWRETQYF.

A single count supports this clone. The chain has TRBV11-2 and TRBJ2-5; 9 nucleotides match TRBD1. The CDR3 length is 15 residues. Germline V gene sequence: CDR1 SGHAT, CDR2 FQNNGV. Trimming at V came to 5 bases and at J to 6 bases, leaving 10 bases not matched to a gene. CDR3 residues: CASSPGQGHIQTQYF. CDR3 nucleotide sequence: TGTGCCAGCAGCCCGGGACAGGGACACATTCAGACCCAGTACTTC.

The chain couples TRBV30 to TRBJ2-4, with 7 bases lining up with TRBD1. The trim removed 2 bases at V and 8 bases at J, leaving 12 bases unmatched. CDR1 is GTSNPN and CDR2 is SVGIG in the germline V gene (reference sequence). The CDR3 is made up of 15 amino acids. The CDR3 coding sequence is TGTGCCTGGAGTTATGCCGGGACAGAAAGGGACATTCAGTACTTC. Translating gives CAWSYAGTERDIQYF.

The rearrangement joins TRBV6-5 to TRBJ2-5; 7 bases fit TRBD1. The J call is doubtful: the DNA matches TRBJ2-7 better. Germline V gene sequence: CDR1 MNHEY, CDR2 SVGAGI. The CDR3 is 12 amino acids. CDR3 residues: CASSRDSYEQYF. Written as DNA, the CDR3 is TGTGCCAGCAGTCGGGACAGTTACGAGCAGTACTTC.

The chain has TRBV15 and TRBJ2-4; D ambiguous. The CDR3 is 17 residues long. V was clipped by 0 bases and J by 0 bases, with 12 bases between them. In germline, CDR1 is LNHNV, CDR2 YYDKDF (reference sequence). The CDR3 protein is CATSRDGKSLAKNIQYF. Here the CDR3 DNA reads TGTGCCACCAGCAGAGATGGGAAATCATTAGCCAAAAACATTCAGTACTTC.

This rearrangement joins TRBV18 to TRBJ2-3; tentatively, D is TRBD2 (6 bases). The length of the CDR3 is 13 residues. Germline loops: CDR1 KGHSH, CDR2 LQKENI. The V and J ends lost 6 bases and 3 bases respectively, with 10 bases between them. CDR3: CASSSTSTDTQYF. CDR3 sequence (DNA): TGTGCCAGCTCCTCGACTAGTACAGATACGCAGTATTTT.

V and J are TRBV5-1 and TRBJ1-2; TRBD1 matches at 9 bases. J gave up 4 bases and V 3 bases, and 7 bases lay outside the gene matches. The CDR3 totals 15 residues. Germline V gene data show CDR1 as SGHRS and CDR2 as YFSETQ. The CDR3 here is CASSWGDRESYGYTF. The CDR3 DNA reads TGCGCCAGCAGCTGGGGGGACAGGGAGTCCTATGGCTACACCTTC.

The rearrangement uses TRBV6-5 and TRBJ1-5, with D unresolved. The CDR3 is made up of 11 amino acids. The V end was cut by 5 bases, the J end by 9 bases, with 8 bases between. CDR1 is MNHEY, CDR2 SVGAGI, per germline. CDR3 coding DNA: TGTGCCAGCAGTGCCTTGGGGCCCCAGCATTTT. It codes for CASSALGPQHF.

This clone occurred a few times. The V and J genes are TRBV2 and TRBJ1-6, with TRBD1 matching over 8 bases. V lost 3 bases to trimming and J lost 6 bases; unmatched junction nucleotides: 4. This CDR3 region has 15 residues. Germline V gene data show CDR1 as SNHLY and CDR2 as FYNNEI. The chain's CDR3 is CASSERQGINSPLHF. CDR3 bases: TGTGCCAGCAGTGAGAGACAGGGGATTAATTCACCCCTCCACTTT.

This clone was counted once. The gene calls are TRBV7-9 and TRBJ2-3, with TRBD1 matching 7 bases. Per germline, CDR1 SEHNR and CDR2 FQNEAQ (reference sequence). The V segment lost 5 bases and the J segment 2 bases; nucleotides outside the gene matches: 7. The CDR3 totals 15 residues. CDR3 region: CASSTGTVSTDTQYF. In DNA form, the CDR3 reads TGTGCCAGCAGCACCGGGACAGTATCCACAGATACGCAGTATTTT.

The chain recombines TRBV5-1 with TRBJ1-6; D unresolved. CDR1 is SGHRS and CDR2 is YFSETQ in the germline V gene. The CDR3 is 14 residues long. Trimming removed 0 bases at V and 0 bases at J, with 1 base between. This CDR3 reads CASSLDSYNSPLHF. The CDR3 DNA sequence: TGCGCCAGCAGCTTGGACTCCTATAATTCACCCCTCCACTTT.